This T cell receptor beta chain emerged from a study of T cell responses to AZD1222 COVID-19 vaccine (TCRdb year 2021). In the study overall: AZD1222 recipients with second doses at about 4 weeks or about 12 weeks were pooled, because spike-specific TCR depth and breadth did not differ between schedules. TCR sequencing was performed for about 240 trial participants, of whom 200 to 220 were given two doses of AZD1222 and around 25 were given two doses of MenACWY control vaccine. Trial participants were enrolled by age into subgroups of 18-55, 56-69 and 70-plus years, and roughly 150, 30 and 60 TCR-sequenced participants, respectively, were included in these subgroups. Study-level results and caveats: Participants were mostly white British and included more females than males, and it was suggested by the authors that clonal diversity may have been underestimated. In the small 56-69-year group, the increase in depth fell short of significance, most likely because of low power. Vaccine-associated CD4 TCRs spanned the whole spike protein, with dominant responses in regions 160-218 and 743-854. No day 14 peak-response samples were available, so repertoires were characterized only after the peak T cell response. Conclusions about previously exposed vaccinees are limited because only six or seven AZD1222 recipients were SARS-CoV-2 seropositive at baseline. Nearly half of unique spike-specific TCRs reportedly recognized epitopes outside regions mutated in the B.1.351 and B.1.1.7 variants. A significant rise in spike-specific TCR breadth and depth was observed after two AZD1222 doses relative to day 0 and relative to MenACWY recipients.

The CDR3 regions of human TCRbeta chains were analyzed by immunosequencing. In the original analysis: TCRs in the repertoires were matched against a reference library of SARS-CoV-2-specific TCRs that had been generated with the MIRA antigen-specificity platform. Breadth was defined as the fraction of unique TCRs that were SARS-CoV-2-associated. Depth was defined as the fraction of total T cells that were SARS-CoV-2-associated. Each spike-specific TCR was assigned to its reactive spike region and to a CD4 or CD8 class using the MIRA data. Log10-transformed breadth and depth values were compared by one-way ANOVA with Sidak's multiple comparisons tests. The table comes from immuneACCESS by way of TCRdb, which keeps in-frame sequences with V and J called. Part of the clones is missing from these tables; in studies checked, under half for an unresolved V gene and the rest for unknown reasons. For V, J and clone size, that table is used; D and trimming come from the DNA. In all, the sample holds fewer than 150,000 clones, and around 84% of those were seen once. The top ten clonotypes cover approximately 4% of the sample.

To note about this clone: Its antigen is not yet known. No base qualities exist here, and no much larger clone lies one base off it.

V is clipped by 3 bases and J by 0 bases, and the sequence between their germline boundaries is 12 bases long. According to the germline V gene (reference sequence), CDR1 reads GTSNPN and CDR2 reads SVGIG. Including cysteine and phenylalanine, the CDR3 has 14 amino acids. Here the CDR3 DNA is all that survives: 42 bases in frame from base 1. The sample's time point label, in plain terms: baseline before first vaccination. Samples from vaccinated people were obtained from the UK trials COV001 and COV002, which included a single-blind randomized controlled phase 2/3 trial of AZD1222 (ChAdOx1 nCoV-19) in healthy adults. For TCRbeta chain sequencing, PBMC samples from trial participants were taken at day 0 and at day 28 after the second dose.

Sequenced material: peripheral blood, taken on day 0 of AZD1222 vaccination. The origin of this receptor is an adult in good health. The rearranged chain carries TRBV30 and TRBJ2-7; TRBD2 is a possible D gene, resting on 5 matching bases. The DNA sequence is TGTGCCTGGAGCACCGGACGGGGCTCCTACGAGCAGTACTTC. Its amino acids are CAWSTGRGSYEQYF.